This passage covers 3 T cell receptor beta chains from one sample sequenced in a study of PD-1 blockade in classical Hodgkin lymphoma. This table comes from immunoSEQ multiplex PCR, and its TCRdb copy is limited to in-frame clones, with some not included. The data hold about 41,000 clones, with 76% observed a single time. All trial patients relapsed after autologous stem cell transplantation. The sample in question was peripheral blood mononuclear cells (PBMCs), obtained at baseline. These TCRs come from a human donor with classical Hodgkin lymphoma.

The V and J genes are TRBV14 and TRBJ1-1, with D hard to call. The CDR3 has 14 amino acids. Germline V gene sequence: CDR1 SGHDN, CDR2 FVKESK. The V gene lost 0 bases and the J gene lost 10 bases, with 15 bases spanning the gap. CDR3 sequence reads: CASSQDVGRLRAFF. CDR3 sequence (DNA): TGTGCCAGCAGCCAAGATGTCGGCAGGCTAAGAGCTTTCTTT.

The chain uses TRBV28 and TRBJ1-2; D is unclear. The CDR3 is 15 residues long. The germline V and J ends were trimmed by 5 bases and 1 base, with 14 bases remaining between them. Looked up from germline, CDR1 is MDHEN and CDR2 is SYDVKM. CDR3: CASSITRTINYGYTF. The CDR3 coding sequence is TGTGCCAGCAGTATCACCCGGACGATTAACTATGGCTACACCTTC.

The chain carries TRBV27 and TRBJ2-7; D unclear. V gave up 3 bases and J gave up 0 bases, with 6 bases separating them. There are 13 residues in the CDR3. Germline CDR1 is MNHEY and CDR2 is SMNVEV (reference sequence). CDR3 residues: CASSLRASYEQYF. CDR3 nucleotide sequence: TGTGCCAGCAGTTTGAGAGCCTCCTACGAGCAGTACTTC.